Below are 30 T cell receptor beta chains sequenced from a single sample in a study of CDR3 diversity in severe acne. MiXCR was run by TCRdb on the PCR reads, yielding one entry per CDR3 protein. Here the sample spans fewer than 90,000 distinct CDR3 sequences, 45% to 50% being singletons. Sequenced material: blood. The receptors originated from a male donor with severe acne vulgaris.

There are a few counts of this clonotype. The CDR3 DNA sequence: TGCAGCAGGACTAGCGGGATCACAGATACGCAGTATTTT. As protein: CSRTSGITDTQYF. The chain uses TRBV20-1 and TRBJ2-3, with 12 bases that match TRBD2. The CDR3 extends over 13 amino acids. CDR1 and CDR2 from the germline V gene are DFQATT and SNEGSKA (reference sequence).

The V and J genes are TRBV20-1 and TRBJ2-5; the D gene could be TRBD1 or TRBD2 (6 bases each). Germline V gene sequence: CDR1 DFQATT, CDR2 SNEGSKA (reference sequence). The CDR3 has 20 amino acids. V lost 6 bases and J 0 bases, leaving 32 bases between the germline ends. The CDR3, as DNA: TGCAGTGCCTCGGGTTTTTGTGCGGGGCTCGGGGGCCGTGACCAAGAGACCCAGTACTTC. Its protein product is CSASGFCAGLGGRDQETQYF.

The chain combines TRBV25-1 with TRBJ2-5; D remains ambiguous. The germline gives CDR1 MGHDK, CDR2 SYGVNS. The CDR3 is made up of 15 amino acids. Trimming pared 2 bases from V and 5 bases from J, leaving 15 bases between. CDR3 bases: TGTGCCAGCAGTGAAGAATCGACGGCTCGGGAGACCCAGTACTTC. As protein: CASSEESTARETQYF. Combining the CDR3 with reference TRBV25-1 and TRBJ2-5 gives the whole variable domain EADIYQTPRYLVIGTGKKITLECSQTMGHDKMYWYQQDPGMELHLIHYSYGVNSTEKGDLSSESTVSRIRTEHFPLTLESARPSHTSQYLCASSEESTARETQYFGPGTRLLVL.

This clonotype has at least ten counts. This chain uses TRBV12-3 or TRBV12-4 with TRBJ2-1, with TRBD2 matching over 13 bases. This CDR3 is 17 amino acids long. J gave up 6 bases and V 5 bases, and 10 bases lay outside the gene matches. This CDR3 is CASSPGLAGPHFNEQFF. The CDR3 nucleotides are TGTGCCAGCAGTCCGGGACTAGCGGGACCCCACTTCAATGAGCAGTTCTTC.

This clonotype was counted between two and nine times. This sequence joins TRBV7-9 and TRBJ2-2; weak D call: TRBD1 (6 bases). CDR1 and CDR2 (germline): SEHNR, FQNEAQ (reference sequence). Trimming left V 2 bases short and J 0 bases short, with 10 bases between. The CDR3 consists of 16 residues. The DNA of the CDR3 is TGTGCCAGCAGCTTAATGGGGGCCCCGAACACCGGGGAGCTGTTTTTT. The encoded protein is CASSLMGAPNTGELFF.

This clonotype was recorded once. The chain employs TRBV25-1 and TRBJ1-6; TRBD1 might be the D (5 bases). The CDR3 is made up of 13 amino acids. Deletions cut 6 bases from V and 6 bases from J, with 9 bases between. CDR1 MGHDK and CDR2 SYGVNS come from the germline V gene. The CDR3 DNA sequence: TGTGCCAGCAGCCTGGGACCTAATTCACCCCTCCACTTT. This codes for CASSLGPNSPLHF.

Regarding this clonotype: A read error may explain this, as a much larger clone is one base away. The V and J genes are TRBV2 and TRBJ2-7, with D uncertain. The CDR3 has 10 amino acids. Germline CDR1 SNHLY, CDR2 FYNNEI. V lost 4 bases and J 6 bases, leaving 4 bases between the germline ends. The CDR3 bases are TGTGCCAGCAGTGGGGTCGAGCAGTACTTC. This encodes CASSGVEQYF.

The J gene is TRBJ2-1, the V gene TRBV7-3; 8 bases map to TRBD2. V dropped 2 bases and J dropped 5; count of bases not matched to a gene: 5. CDR3 size: 15 residues. The germline gives CDR1 SGHTA, CDR2 FQGTGA. The CDR3: CASSLSPSGHNEQFF. CDR3 coding DNA: TGTGCCAGCAGCTTATCGCCTAGCGGGCACAATGAGCAGTTCTTC.

About this clonotype itself: This may be a read error: a much more frequent sequence differs by one nucleotide. V and J are TRBV12-3 or TRBV12-4 and TRBJ1-6; 10 nucleotides agree with TRBD1. The CDR3 has 14 amino acids. The DNA for the CDR3 is TGTGCCAACAGTTTGACAGGGGGCAATTCACCCCCCCACTTT. Its translation is CANSLTGGNSPPHF.

A few counts support this clonotype. V gene TRBV18 combines with J gene TRBJ1-6; TRBD1 matches 7 bases. V trimming: 11 bases; J trimming: 8 bases; junction bases outside the gene matches: 21. The CDR3 has 17 residues. Germline V CDR1 and CDR2: KGHSH, LQKENI. The CDR3 coding sequence is TGTGCCGGCCCACCAAGGGGGGACAGCCCTTTATATTCACCCCTCCACTTT. Translation: CAGPPRGDSPLYSPLHF.

The sample holds many counts of this clonotype. This chain connects TRBV19 to TRBJ2-6; D is unresolved. Trimming stripped 6 bases from V and 0 bases from J, with 9 bases between. Germline CDR1 is LNHDA and CDR2 is SQIVND (reference sequence). CDR3 length equals 15 residues. The CDR3 DNA reads TGTGCCAGTAGCCCACCCAGCTCTGGGGCCAACGTCCTGACTTTC. Its protein product is CASSPPSSGANVLTF.

The CDR3: CASSESITASSHF. CDR3 nucleotide sequence: TGCGCCAGCAGTGAGTCAATTACAGCTTCATCCCACTTT. The V call is TRBV10-2, the J call TRBJ1-6; D gene unclear. The germline V gene has CDR1 WSHSY and CDR2 SAAADI. CDR3 length: 13 residues. Trimming shortened V by 0 bases and J by 18 bases, and 15 bases separated the two germline ends.

Of note for this clonotype: A clone one base away is much larger, so this may be a read error. This chain uses TRBV20-1 with TRBJ2-2; 14 nucleotides match TRBD2. The V gene's germline CDR1 is DFQATT and CDR2 SNEGSKA (reference sequence). This CDR3 has 16 residues. With V trimmed by 4 bases and J by 6 bases, 7 bases remained unmatched. CDR3: CSAKGLAGDEAGELFF. The CDR3 coding sequence is TGCAGTGCTAAGGGACTAGCGGGAGATGAGGCCGGGGAGCTGTTTTTT.

The chain couples TRBV12-3 or TRBV12-4 to TRBJ2-5, with 8 bases fitting TRBD2. With V trimmed by 6 bases and J by 4 bases, 16 bases remained unmatched. This CDR3 region has 17 residues. Written as DNA, the CDR3 is TGTGCCAGCAGCCAAGCGCCCATTCGGCTAGCGGGAGAGACCCAGTACTTC. Translated: CASSQAPIRLAGETQYF.

V gene TRBV7-6 combines with J gene TRBJ2-7; 7 positions match TRBD1. Germline loops: CDR1 SGHVS, CDR2 FNYEAQ. The CDR3 sequence is 13 residues long. V shed 5 bases and J 2 bases; nucleotides not matched to a gene: 3. CDR3 bases: TGTGCCAGCAGCGTAGGACAGGCCTACGAGCAGTACTTC. This sequence encodes CASSVGQAYEQYF. Looking up the rest from reference TRBV7-6 and TRBJ2-7 gives the full variable domain: GAGVSQSPRYKVTKRGQDVALRCDPISGHVSLYWYRQALGQGPEFLTYFNYEAQQDKSGLPNDRFSAERPEGSISTLTIQRTEQRDSAMYRCASSVGQAYEQYFGPGTRLTVT.

This clonotype was detected a few times. The genes are TRBV9 and TRBJ2-5; D is possibly TRBD2 (5 bases). This CDR3 has 13 amino acids. Trimming left V 7 bases short and J 0 bases short, with 10 bases between. Germline V lookup: CDR1 SGDLS, CDR2 YYNGEE. The CDR3 coding sequence is TGTGCCAGCCTGGGCGGGTACCAAGAGACCCAGTACTTC. It is translated as CASLGGYQETQYF. The whole variable domain, remainder taken from reference TRBV9 and TRBJ2-5, is DSGVTQTPKHLITATGQRVTLRCSPRSGDLSVYWYQQSLDQGLQFLIQYYNGEERAKGNILERFSAQQFPDLHSELNLSSLELGDSALYFCASLGGYQETQYFGPGTRLLVL.

Comment on this clonotype: This may be a read error, as it is one base from a much larger clone. Since the CDR3 does not end with the conserved phenylalanine or tryptophan, this likely comes from a read error. No DNA is shown, since the ends of the CDR3 on it are uncertain; the CDR3 is the one TCRdb lists. This chain links TRBV7-9 with TRBJ1-3; whether TRBD1, the table's D call, matches the DNA was not checked. Termini included, the CDR3 measures 10 amino acids. Germline-derived CDR1 and CDR2 are SEHNR and FQNEAQ (reference sequence). CDR3 sequence reads: CASSSRQEFS.

A note on this clonotype: At one end, the junction sequence differs from germline, possibly due to a read error. The chain uses TRBV24-1 and TRBJ2-5, with unresolved D. The germline CDR1 and CDR2 sequences are KGHDR and SFDVKD. The CDR3 length is 16 residues. The CDR3 sequence: CATSDFTRTNLEIQYF. In DNA form, the CDR3 reads TGTGCCACCAGTGATTTTACCAGGACGAACCTAGAGATCCAGTACTTC.

The rearrangement links TRBV19 to TRBJ2-2; 7 bases match TRBD2. J gave up 12 bases and V 9 bases, and 16 bases lay outside the gene matches. CDR1 LNHDA and CDR2 SQIVND come from the germline V gene (reference sequence). The CDR3 runs to 14 residues. The CDR3 sequence: CARRGASGLIQLFF. CDR3 nucleotide sequence: TGTGCCAGAAGAGGGGCTAGCGGCCTTATTCAGCTGTTTTTT.

V usage is TRBV25-1 and J usage is TRBJ1-6, with D unclear. The CDR3 has 14 amino acids. Germline V CDR1 and CDR2: MGHDK, SYGVNS. The V end lost 3 bases, the J end lost 7 bases, and 10 bases lay between the germline ends. The CDR3 protein is CASSDLGYNSPLHF. CDR3 sequence (DNA): TGTGCCAGCAGTGATTTGGGGTACAATTCACCCCTCCACTTT.

This chain uses TRBV20-1 with TRBJ2-5, with 8 bases matching TRBD1. This CDR3 contains 16 residues. CDR1 and CDR2 from the germline V gene are DFQATT and SNEGSKA (reference sequence). The junction had 11 bases not matched to a gene; V was cut back by 0 bases and J by 5 bases. The CDR3 spells CSARDSRGRVWETQYF. CDR3 bases: TGCAGTGCTAGAGATTCCAGGGGGCGTGTGTGGGAGACCCAGTACTTC.

The chain carries TRBV7-8 and TRBJ2-1; 8 bases are shared with TRBD2. This CDR3 comprises 13 residues. Germline V gene lookup returns CDR1 SGHVS and CDR2 FQNEAQ. Here the CDR3 DNA reads TGTGCAAGTCCGGCGGGAGGAGTTTACGAGCAGTTCTTC. Protein product: CASPAGGVYEQFF.

CDR3 DNA: TGTGCCAGCAGCTTGACAGGGAGGGGGGAGACCCAGTACTTC. It encodes CASSLTGRGETQYF. The chain is built from TRBV7-2 and TRBJ2-5; either TRBD1 or TRBD2 may fit D (7 bases each). Trimming pared 3 bases from V and 5 bases from J, leaving 13 bases between. This CDR3 has 14 amino acids. From germline, CDR1 is SGHTA and CDR2 FQGNSA.

This clonotype showed up just a few times. The chain has TRBV14 and TRBJ1-3; no clear D gene. The germline V gene has CDR1 SGHDN and CDR2 FVKESK. V was trimmed by 0 bases and J by 0 bases, leaving 12 bases between them. The CDR3 loop spans 17 amino acids. CDR3 DNA: TGTGCCAGCAGCCAAGAGGTACCGGGAAACTCTGGAAACACCATATATTTT. Protein sequence: CASSQEVPGNSGNTIYF.

This clonotype was seen repeatedly, ten times or more. This chain connects TRBV20-1 to TRBJ2-5, with no clear D. The germline CDR1 and CDR2 sequences are DFQATT and SNEGSKA (reference sequence). Trimming took off 0 bases at V and 4 bases at J, with 15 bases between the two ends. The CDR3 is made up of 15 amino acids. Here the CDR3 reads CSARDRQANVETQYF. The CDR3 nucleotides are TGCAGTGCTAGAGATCGGCAGGCTAATGTAGAGACCCAGTACTTC.

The V and J genes are TRBV12-3 or TRBV12-4 and TRBJ2-7, with D possibly being TRBD2 (6 bases). The V and J ends lost 2 bases and 5 bases respectively, with 16 bases between them. The CDR3 length is 15 residues. The DNA for the CDR3 is TGTGCCAGCAGTTTACTAGTGGGAGGTGGGGACGAGCAGTACTTC. Translated, it gives CASSLLVGGGDEQYF.

This clonotype was seen at least ten times. Given the absence of the conserved phenylalanine or tryptophan at the CDR3 end, a read error is likely. The chain uses TRBV7-7 and TRBJ1-1; a possible D gene is TRBD1 (5 bases). The CDR3 runs 19 residues. Looked up from germline, CDR1 is SSHAT and CDR2 is FNYEAQ (reference sequence). In DNA form, the CDR3 reads TGTGCTAGCAGCAACATCCATAATCCCCCCGGACATCAGAACACTGAAGCTTTCCTT. Translating gives CASSNIHNPPGHQNTEAFL.

This chain uses TRBV15 with TRBJ1-2; D possibly corresponds to TRBD1 (5 bases). This CDR3 region has 14 residues. V shed 1 base and J shed 0 bases, with 6 bases lying between them. CDR1 and CDR2 (germline): LNHNV, YYDKDF (reference sequence). CDR3 residues: CATSRGQTNYGYTF. CDR3 nucleotides: TGTGCCACCAGCAGAGGACAGACTAACTATGGCTACACCTTC.

This clonotype appeared a single time. The gene calls are TRBV20-1 and TRBJ2-7; 7 bases are shared with TRBD1. Germline V gives CDR1 DFQATT, CDR2 SNEGSKA (reference sequence). Losses at the gene ends were 6 bases for V and 0 bases for J; bases not matched to a gene: 8. This CDR3 contains 14 residues. The chain's CDR3 is CSASTGDSSYEQYF. CDR3 in DNA: TGCAGTGCGAGTACAGGGGATAGCTCCTACGAGCAGTACTTC.

In its sample, this clonotype was seen many times. This chain joins TRBV5-8 and TRBJ2-5, with a weak D call TRBD1 (6 bases). The CDR3 consists of 13 residues. Trimming removed 2 bases at V and 5 bases at J, with 10 bases between. Germline values: CDR1 SGHTS, CDR2 YDEGEE. CDR3 residues: CASSLQGSETQYF. The CDR3 region has the DNA TGTGCCAGCAGCTTACAGGGATCCGAGACCCAGTACTTC.